This T cell receptor beta chain was sequenced during a study of T cells expressing NK-cell markers. From germline, CDR1 is SGHRS and CDR2 YFSETQ. The CDR3 totals 17 residues. TCRdb re-called the 5' RACE reads and gives one entry per CDR3 protein, without DNA. Its table lists some 500,000 distinct CDR3 sequences. Sequenced: blood T cells: a sorted CD56 or NKG2C T cell subset, CD4+ or CD8+ T cells, or bulk PBMC T cells (not recorded which). The chain combines TRBV5-1 with TRBJ2-7; TCRdb's D call of TRBD2 is untestable without DNA. This receptor was obtained from a woman aged 50 to 60 in good health. The CDR3 sequence: CASSLWEVAGGFYEQYF.